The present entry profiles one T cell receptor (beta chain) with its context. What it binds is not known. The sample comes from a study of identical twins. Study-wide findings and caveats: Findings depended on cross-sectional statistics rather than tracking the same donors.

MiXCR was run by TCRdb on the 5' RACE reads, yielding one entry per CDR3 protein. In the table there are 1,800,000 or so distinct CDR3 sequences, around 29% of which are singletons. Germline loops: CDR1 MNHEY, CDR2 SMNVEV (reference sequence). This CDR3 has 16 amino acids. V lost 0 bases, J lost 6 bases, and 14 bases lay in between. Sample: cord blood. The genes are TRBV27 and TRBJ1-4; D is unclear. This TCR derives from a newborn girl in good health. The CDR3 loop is CASSLSFVMNDEKLFF. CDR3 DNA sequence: TGTGCCAGCAGTTTATCCTTCGTTATGAACGATGAAAAACTGTTTTTT.